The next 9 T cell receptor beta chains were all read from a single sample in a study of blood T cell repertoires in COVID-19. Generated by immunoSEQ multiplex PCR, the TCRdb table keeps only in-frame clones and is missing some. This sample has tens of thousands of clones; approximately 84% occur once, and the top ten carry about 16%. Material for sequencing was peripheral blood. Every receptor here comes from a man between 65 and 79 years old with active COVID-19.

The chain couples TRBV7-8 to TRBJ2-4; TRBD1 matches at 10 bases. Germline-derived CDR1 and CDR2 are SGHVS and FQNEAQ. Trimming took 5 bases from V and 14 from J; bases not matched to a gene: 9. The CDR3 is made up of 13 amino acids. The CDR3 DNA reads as TGTGCCAGCAGCCGCGACCGGGACAGGGGCAAGTACTTC. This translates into CASSRDRDRGKYF.

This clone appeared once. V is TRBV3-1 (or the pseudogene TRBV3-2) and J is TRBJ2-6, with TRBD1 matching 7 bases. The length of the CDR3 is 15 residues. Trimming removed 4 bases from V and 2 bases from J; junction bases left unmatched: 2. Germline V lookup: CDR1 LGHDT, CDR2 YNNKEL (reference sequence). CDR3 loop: CASSRQGAGANVLTF. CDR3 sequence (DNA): TGTGCCAGCAGCCGACAGGGAGCTGGGGCCAACGTCCTGACTTTC.

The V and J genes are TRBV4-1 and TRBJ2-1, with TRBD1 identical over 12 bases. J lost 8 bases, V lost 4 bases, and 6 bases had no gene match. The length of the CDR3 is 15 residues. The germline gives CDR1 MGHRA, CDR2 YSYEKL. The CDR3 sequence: CASSPGQGAVDEQFF. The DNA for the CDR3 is TGCGCCAGCAGCCCGGGACAGGGGGCAGTCGATGAGCAGTTCTTC.

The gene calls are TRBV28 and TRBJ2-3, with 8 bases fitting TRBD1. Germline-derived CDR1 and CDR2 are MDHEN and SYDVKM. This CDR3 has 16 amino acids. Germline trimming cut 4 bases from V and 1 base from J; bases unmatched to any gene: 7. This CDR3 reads CASSSQGAVGTDTQYF. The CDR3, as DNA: TGTGCCAGCAGTTCTCAGGGGGCCGTTGGCACAGATACGCAGTATTTT.

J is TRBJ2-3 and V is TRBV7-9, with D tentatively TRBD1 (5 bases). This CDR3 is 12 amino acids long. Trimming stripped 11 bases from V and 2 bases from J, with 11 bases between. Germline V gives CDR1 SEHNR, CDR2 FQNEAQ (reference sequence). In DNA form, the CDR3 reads TGTGCCCCAGACAGCCACACAGATACGCAGTATTTT. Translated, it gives CAPDSHTDTQYF.

In nucleotides, the CDR3 is TGTGCCTGGAGTGCCCGGGACAATCAGCCCCAGCATTTT. Translated: CAWSARDNQPQHF. The gene calls are TRBV30 and TRBJ1-5, with D uncertain. V was clipped by 1 base and J by 3 bases, with 7 bases between them. Germline V gene sequence: CDR1 GTSNPN, CDR2 SVGIG (reference sequence). CDR3 length: 13 amino acids.

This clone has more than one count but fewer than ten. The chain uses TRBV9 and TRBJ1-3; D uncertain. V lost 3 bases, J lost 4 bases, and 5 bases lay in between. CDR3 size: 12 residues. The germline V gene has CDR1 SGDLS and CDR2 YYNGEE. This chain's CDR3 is CASSASGNTIYF. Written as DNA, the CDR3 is TGTGCCAGCAGCGCGTCCGGAAACACCATATATTTT.

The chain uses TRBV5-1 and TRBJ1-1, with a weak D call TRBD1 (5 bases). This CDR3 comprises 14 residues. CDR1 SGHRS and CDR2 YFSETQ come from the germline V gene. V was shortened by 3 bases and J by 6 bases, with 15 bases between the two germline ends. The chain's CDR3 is CASSSQGQKAEAFF. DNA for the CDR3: TGCGCCAGCAGCTCGCAGGGTCAGAAGGCTGAAGCTTTCTTT.

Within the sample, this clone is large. Written as DNA, the CDR3 is TGCGCCAGCAGCCTGGACAGGGGAACAGTCAATGAGCAGTTCTTC. Translating gives CASSLDRGTVNEQFF. This chain connects TRBV5-1 to TRBJ2-1, with 9 bases matching TRBD1. Germline trimming cut 4 bases from V and 6 bases from J; bases unmatched to any gene: 8. This CDR3 region has 15 residues. The germline CDR1 and CDR2 sequences are SGHRS and YFSETQ.